The rows below give T cell receptor beta chains drawn from one sample of a study of graft-versus-host responses after intestinal transplantation. Libraries were prepared by immunoSEQ multiplex PCR; TCRdb keeps only in-frame clonotypes and omits some of them. Among about 73,000 clones listed, around 87% were seen once. These receptors are not linked to any known antigen. Sequences were derived from unstimulated CD8+ T cells sorted from spleen or lymph node cells, sampled before transplant. The receptors come from a human donor who was the organ donor for an intestinal transplant. Both conserved end residues are part of each CDR3. D genes are given only for firm matches. Clone size appears in some rows only: once, few, many, or a class for an expanded clone.

J gene: TRBJ1-1; V gene: TRBV27; D gene: .; clone size: .; CDR3 DNA: TGTGCCAGCAGTTTCCCAGAACAGGGTCCCGGCACTGAAGCTTTCTTT; CDR3 protein: CASSFPEQGPGTEAFF
J gene: TRBJ1-2; V gene: TRBV5-4; D gene: TRBD1; clone size: few; CDR3 DNA: TGTGCCAGCAGTACGACAGGGATTGGCTACACCTTC; CDR3 protein: CASSTTGIGYTF
J gene: TRBJ1-2; V gene: TRBV7-9; D gene: TRBD1; clone size: .; CDR3 DNA: TGTGCCAGCAGCTTGGGACAGGGGGCGATCGAAGCTAACTATGGCTACACCTTC; CDR3 protein: CASSLGQGAIEANYGYTF
J gene: TRBJ1-4; V gene: TRBV6-5; D gene: .; clone size: .; CDR3 DNA: TGTGCCAGCAGTTACATCCGGGGGGGTGAAAAACTGTTTTTT; CDR3 protein: CASSYIRGGEKLFF
J gene: TRBJ2-1; V gene: TRBV29-1; D gene: .; clone size: .; CDR3 DNA: TGCAGCGCCCAGCGACGGTACAATGAGCAGTTCTTC; CDR3 protein: CSAQRRYNEQFF
J gene: TRBJ1-1; V gene: TRBV5-1; D gene: .; clone size: .; CDR3 DNA: TGCGCCAGCAGCTTGGCGGTCCGGAGCACTGAAGCTTTCTTT; CDR3 protein: CASSLAVRSTEAFF
J gene: TRBJ1-2; V gene: TRBV5-6; D gene: TRBD1; clone size: .; CDR3 DNA: TGTGCCAGCAGCTTGGAAGGACAGGGAGGTAATCATGGCTACACCTTC; CDR3 protein: CASSLEGQGGNHGYTF
J gene: TRBJ1-5; V gene: TRBV7-6; D gene: .; clone size: .; CDR3 DNA: TGTGCCAGCAGCTTAGCGTCTACAGGTCCTTTCAATCAGCCCCAGCATTTT; CDR3 protein: CASSLASTGPFNQPQHF
J gene: TRBJ1-4; V gene: TRBV4-2; D gene: .; clone size: .; CDR3 DNA: TGTGCCAGCAGCCAAGGGCGGGGCCAAAATGAAAAACTGTTTTTT; CDR3 protein: CASSQGRGQNEKLFF
J gene: TRBJ2-3; V gene: TRBV6-5; D gene: .; clone size: .; CDR3 DNA: TGTGCCACCCAGAGGCGGGTTAGCACAGATACGCAGTATTTT; CDR3 protein: CATQRRVSTDTQYF
J gene: TRBJ2-5; V gene: TRBV5-4; D gene: .; clone size: once; CDR3 DNA: TGTGCCAGCAGCTACAGCAGGGAGACCCAGTACTTC; CDR3 protein: CASSYSRETQYF
J gene: TRBJ2-1; V gene: TRBV6-4; D gene: TRBD2; clone size: .; CDR3 DNA: TGTGCCAGCAGTCCGCGTGGGGGGGGTTCCTACAATGAGCAGTTCTTC; CDR3 protein: CASSPRGGGSYNEQFF
J gene: TRBJ2-5; V gene: TRBV5-6; D gene: TRBD2; clone size: few; CDR3 DNA: TGTGCCAGCAGCTTGTTTCTAGCGGGGGCCACAAAAGAGACCCAGTACTTC; CDR3 protein: CASSLFLAGATKETQYF
J gene: TRBJ1-1; V gene: TRBV27; D gene: TRBD1; clone size: .; CDR3 DNA: TGTGCCAGCAGTGAGACAGGGGGCTTTGGGACTGAAGCTTTCTTT; CDR3 protein: CASSETGGFGTEAFF
J gene: TRBJ1-1; V gene: TRBV30; D gene: .; clone size: .; CDR3 DNA: TGTGCCTGGAGTGTAAGTGTGTGCGGGGGGAGGACTGAAGCTTTCTTT; CDR3 protein: CAWSVSVCGGRTEAFF
J gene: TRBJ1-1; V gene: TRBV7-9; D gene: .; clone size: .; CDR3 DNA: TGTGCCAGCGTGGACATGAACACTGAAGCTTTCTTT; CDR3 protein: CASVDMNTEAFF
J gene: TRBJ1-3; V gene: TRBV28; D gene: .; clone size: .; CDR3 DNA: TGTGCCAGCAGTTTACCAGGGGTCGGAAACACCATATATTTT; CDR3 protein: CASSLPGVGNTIYF
J gene: TRBJ2-6; V gene: TRBV6-4; D gene: .; clone size: .; CDR3 DNA: TGTGCCAGCAGTGACTGGGGGGACTCTGGGGCCAACGTCCTGACTTTC; CDR3 protein: CASSDWGDSGANVLTF
J gene: TRBJ2-3; V gene: TRBV28; D gene: .; clone size: .; CDR3 DNA: TGTGCCAGCAGTTCCGACTTAGATACGCAGTATTTT; CDR3 protein: CASSSDLDTQYF
J gene: TRBJ2-1; V gene: TRBV5-6; D gene: .; clone size: .; CDR3 DNA: TGTGCCAGCAGCTTTCAGACCGCAGGGGCGCTTGGGAATGAGCAGTTCTTC; CDR3 protein: CASSFQTAGALGNEQFF
J gene: TRBJ1-3; V gene: TRBV7-8; D gene: .; clone size: .; CDR3 DNA: TGTGCCAGCAGCTTTTTCCCCCACGTCCGGGAGGGCACCATATATTTT; CDR3 protein: CASSFFPHVREGTIYF
J gene: TRBJ1-4; V gene: TRBV2; D gene: .; clone size: .; CDR3 DNA: TGTGCCAGCAGTGACGACATAGATGAAAAACTGTTTTTT; CDR3 protein: CASSDDIDEKLFF
J gene: TRBJ1-4; V gene: TRBV6-5; D gene: .; clone size: .; CDR3 DNA: TGTGCCAGCAGTGGTCCTACCGGGGCTAATGAAAAACTGTTTTTT; CDR3 protein: CASSGPTGANEKLFF
J gene: TRBJ1-5; V gene: TRBV28; D gene: TRBD1; clone size: .; CDR3 DNA: TGTGCCAGCACCCCGGACAGGGGCCACCCCCAGCATTTT; CDR3 protein: CASTPDRGHPQHF
J gene: TRBJ2-2; V gene: TRBV11-2; D gene: TRBD1; clone size: .; CDR3 DNA: TGTGCCAGCATCATGGGGTTCGGACAGGGAACACCCGGGGAGCTGTTTTTT; CDR3 protein: CASIMGFGQGTPGELFF
J gene: TRBJ2-2; V gene: TRBV9; D gene: .; clone size: .; CDR3 DNA: TGTGCCAGCAGCGTAGCACTTTCCGGGGAGCTGTTTTTT; CDR3 protein: CASSVALSGELFF
J gene: TRBJ1-2; V gene: TRBV29-1; D gene: TRBD1; clone size: .; CDR3 DNA: TGCAGCGTTGGACTAGACAGGGGGTATGGCTACACCTTC; CDR3 protein: CSVGLDRGYGYTF
J gene: TRBJ2-3; V gene: TRBV9; D gene: TRBD2; clone size: .; CDR3 DNA: TGTGCCAGCAGCGTAGACCGGGGGACTAGCGGGGGGGCCCCAGATACGCAGTATTTT; CDR3 protein: CASSVDRGTSGGAPDTQYF
J gene: TRBJ2-3; V gene: TRBV4-1; D gene: TRBD2; clone size: .; CDR3 DNA: TGCGCCAGCAGCCCACTGGTTAGCGGGGGGGCGTTAGATACGCAGTATTTT; CDR3 protein: CASSPLVSGGALDTQYF
J gene: TRBJ1-5; V gene: TRBV19; D gene: .; clone size: .; CDR3 DNA: TGTGCCAGTAGTATCTCGGGGATATACCAGCCCCAGCATTTT; CDR3 protein: CASSISGIYQPQHF
J gene: TRBJ1-3; V gene: TRBV10-3; D gene: .; clone size: medium-sized; CDR3 DNA: TGTGCCATCAGTGAGCAACTGGGAGCCCTAAACTCTGGAAACACCATATATTTT; CDR3 protein: CAISEQLGALNSGNTIYF
J gene: TRBJ1-5; V gene: TRBV6-6; D gene: TRBD1; clone size: few; CDR3 DNA: TGTGCCAGCATTGGGGGACAGAGCAATCAGCCCCAGCATTTT; CDR3 protein: CASIGGQSNQPQHF
J gene: TRBJ2-2; V gene: TRBV28; D gene: TRBD1; clone size: .; CDR3 DNA: TGTGCCAGCAGTGACCGGGACAGGTCGAACACCGGGGAGCTGTTTTTT; CDR3 protein: CASSDRDRSNTGELFF
J gene: TRBJ1-1; V gene: TRBV6-1; D gene: TRBD1; clone size: .; CDR3 DNA: TGTGCCAGCAGTGAAGGATCGTCAGGGGGCACTGAAGCTTTCTTT; CDR3 protein: CASSEGSSGGTEAFF
J gene: TRBJ1-5; V gene: TRBV7-6; D gene: TRBD1; clone size: .; CDR3 DNA: TGTGCCAGCAGCGCGACAGGGGATAAAGGTTATAGCAATCAGCCCCAGCATTTT; CDR3 protein: CASSATGDKGYSNQPQHF
J gene: TRBJ2-1; V gene: TRBV4-3; D gene: .; clone size: .; CDR3 DNA: TGCGCCAGCAGCCGCCTCACGGGGTCCCACAATGAGCAGTTCTTC; CDR3 protein: CASSRLTGSHNEQFF
J gene: TRBJ2-2; V gene: TRBV1; D gene: .; clone size: .; CDR3 DNA: TGCACCAGCAAGGGACAGCCGAACACCGGGGAGCTGTTTTTT; CDR3 protein: CTSKGQPNTGELFF
J gene: TRBJ1-5; V gene: TRBV19; D gene: .; clone size: .; CDR3 DNA: TGTGCCAGTAGAAGGGCCCAACTTGGTGACAGGAATAGCAATCAGCCCCAGCATTTT; CDR3 protein: CASRRAQLGDRNSNQPQHF
J gene: TRBJ2-3; V gene: TRBV5-6; D gene: TRBD1; clone size: .; CDR3 DNA: TGTGCCAGCAGCCTCCAGACAGGGGGCTCAGATACGCAGTATTTT; CDR3 protein: CASSLQTGGSDTQYF
J gene: TRBJ2-1; V gene: TRBV2; D gene: .; clone size: .; CDR3 DNA: TGTGCCAGCAGTGAGGAGACAGGGGAGGGAGGGATGGATGAGCAGTTCTTC; CDR3 protein: CASSEETGEGGMDEQFF
J gene: TRBJ2-6; V gene: TRBV5-2; D gene: .; clone size: .; CDR3 DNA: TGTGCCAGCAACGATGCTAGAGGTACACAAAGTCGGGCCAACGTCCTGACTTTC; CDR3 protein: CASNDARGTQSRANVLTF